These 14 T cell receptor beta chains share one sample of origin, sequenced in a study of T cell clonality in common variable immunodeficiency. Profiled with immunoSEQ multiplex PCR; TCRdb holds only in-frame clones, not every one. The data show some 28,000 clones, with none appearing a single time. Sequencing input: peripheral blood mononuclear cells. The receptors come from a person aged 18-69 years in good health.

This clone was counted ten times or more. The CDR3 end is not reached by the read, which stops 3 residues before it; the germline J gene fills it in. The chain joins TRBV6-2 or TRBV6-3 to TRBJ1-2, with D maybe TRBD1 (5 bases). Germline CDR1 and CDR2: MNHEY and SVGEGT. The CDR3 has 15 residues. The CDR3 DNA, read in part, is TGTGCCAGCACCAACCCCGGGGGTGCATCTCGCGGC. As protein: CASTNPGGASRG. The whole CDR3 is CASTNPGGASRGYTF.

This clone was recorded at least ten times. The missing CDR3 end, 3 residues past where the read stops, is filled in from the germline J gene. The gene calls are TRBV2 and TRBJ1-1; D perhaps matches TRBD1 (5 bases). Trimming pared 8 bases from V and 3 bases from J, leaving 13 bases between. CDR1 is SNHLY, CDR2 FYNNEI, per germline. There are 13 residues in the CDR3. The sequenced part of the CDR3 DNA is TGTGCCAGCGAAAGAGCGGGGGACACTGAA. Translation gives CASERAGDTE. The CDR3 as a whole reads CASERAGDTEAFF.

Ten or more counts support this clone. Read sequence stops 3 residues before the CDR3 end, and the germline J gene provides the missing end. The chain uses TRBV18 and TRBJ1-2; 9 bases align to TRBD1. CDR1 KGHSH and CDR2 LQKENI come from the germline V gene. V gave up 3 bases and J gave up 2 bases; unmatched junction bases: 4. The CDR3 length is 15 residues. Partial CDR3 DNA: TGTGCCAGCTCACCGGGACAGGGTGGGAACTATGGC. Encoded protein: CASSPGQGGNYG. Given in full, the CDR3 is CASSPGQGGNYGYTF.

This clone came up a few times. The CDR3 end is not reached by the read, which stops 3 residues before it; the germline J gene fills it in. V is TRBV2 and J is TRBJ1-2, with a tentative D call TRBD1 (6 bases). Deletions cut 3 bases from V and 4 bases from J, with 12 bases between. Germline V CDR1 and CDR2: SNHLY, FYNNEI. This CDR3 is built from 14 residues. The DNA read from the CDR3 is TGTGCCAGCAGTGAGGACAGCTCCGTCTATGGC. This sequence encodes CASSEDSSVYG. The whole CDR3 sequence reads CASSEDSSVYGYTF.

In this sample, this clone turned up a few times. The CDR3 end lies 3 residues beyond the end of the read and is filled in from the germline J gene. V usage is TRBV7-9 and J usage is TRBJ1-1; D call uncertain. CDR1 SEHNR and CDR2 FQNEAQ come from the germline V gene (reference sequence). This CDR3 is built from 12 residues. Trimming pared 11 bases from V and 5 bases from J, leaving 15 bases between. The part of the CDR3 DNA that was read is TGTGCCGGCCGGGGTGGGTTAACTGAA. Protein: CAGRGGLTE. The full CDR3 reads CAGRGGLTEAFF. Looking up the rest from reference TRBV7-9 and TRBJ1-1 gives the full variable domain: DTGVSQNPRHKITKRGQNVTFRCDPISEHNRLYWYRQTLGQGPEFLTYFQNEAQLEKSRLLSDRFSAERPKGSFSTLEIQRTEQGDSAMYLCAGRGGLTEAFFGQGTRLTVV.

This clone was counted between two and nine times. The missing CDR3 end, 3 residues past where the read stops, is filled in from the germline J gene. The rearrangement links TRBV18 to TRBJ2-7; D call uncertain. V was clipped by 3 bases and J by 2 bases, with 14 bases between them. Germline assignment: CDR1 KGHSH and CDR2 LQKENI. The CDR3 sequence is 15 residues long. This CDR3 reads CASSPAPQAPYEQYF. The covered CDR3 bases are TGTGCCAGCTCACCCGCCCCCCAGGCCCCCTACGAG.

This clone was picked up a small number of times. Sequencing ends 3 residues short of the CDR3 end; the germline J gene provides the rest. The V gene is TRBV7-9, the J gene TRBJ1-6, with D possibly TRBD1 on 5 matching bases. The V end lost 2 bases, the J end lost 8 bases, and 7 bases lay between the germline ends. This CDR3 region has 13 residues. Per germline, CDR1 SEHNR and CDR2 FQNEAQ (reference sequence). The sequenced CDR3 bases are TGTGCCAGCAGCTTAAGGGGAGATTCACCC. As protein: CASSLRGDSP. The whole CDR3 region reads CASSLRGDSPLHF.

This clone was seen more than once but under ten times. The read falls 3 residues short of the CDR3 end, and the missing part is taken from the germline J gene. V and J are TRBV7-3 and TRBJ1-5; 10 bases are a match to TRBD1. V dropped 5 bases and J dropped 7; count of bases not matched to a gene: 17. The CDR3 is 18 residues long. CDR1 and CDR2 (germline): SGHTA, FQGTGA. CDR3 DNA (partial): TGTGCCAGCAGCCCCTCCCCCCCGGGACAGGGGAGACTCCAGCCC. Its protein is CASSPSPPGQGRLQP. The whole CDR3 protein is CASSPSPPGQGRLQPQHF.

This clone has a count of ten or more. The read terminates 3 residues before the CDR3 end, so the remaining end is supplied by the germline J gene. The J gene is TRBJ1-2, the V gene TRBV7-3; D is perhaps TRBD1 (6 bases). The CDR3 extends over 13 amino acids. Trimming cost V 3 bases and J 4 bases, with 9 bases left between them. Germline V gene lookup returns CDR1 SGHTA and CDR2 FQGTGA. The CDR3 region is CASSFSGVYGYTF. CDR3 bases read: TGTGCCAGCAGCTTTTCAGGGGTCTATGGC.

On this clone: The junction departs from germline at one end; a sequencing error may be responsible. Incomplete CDR3 DNA: TGTTCCAGCAGCTCACGGGACTTCTTCCAAGAGACG. Encoded protein: CSSSSRDFFQET. The full CDR3 reads CSSSSRDFFQETQYF. The chain combines TRBV7-9 with TRBJ2-3; tentative D call: TRBD2 (6 bases). The CDR3 extends 3 residues past the end of the read, so its final part is completed from the germline J gene. CDR1 and CDR2 from the germline V gene are SEHNR and FQNEAQ (reference sequence). The length of the CDR3 is 15 residues.

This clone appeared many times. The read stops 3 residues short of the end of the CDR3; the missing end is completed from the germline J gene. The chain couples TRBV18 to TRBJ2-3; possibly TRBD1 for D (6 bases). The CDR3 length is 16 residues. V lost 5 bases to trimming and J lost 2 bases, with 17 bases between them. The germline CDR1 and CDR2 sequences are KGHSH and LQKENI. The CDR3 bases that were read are TGTGCCAGCTCATCCAGTCCCCGACAGGACACAGATACG. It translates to CASSSSPRQDTDT. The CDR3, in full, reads CASSSSPRQDTDTQYF. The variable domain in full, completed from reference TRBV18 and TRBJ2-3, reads NAGVMQNPRHLVRRRGQEARLRCSPMKGHSHVYWYRQLPEEGLKFMVYLQKENIIDESGMPKERFSAEFPKEGPSILRIQQVVRGDSAAYFCASSSSPRQDTDTQYFGPGTRLTVL.

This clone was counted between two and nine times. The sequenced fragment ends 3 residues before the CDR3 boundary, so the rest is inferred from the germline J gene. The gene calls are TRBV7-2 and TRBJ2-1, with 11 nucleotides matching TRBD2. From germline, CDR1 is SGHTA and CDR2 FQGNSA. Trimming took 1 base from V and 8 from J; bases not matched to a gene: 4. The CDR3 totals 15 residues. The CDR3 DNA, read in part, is TGTGCCAGCAGCTTAGGTAGCGGGGGGGTCGATGAG. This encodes CASSLGSGGVDE. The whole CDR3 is CASSLGSGGVDEQFF.

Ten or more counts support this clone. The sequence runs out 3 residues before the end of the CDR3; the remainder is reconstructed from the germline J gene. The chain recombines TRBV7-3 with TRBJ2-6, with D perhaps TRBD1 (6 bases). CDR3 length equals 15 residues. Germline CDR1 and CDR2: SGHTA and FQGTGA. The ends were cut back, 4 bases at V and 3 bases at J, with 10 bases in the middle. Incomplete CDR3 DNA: TGTGCCAGCAGCTACAGGGTAGATGGGGCCAACGTC. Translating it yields CASSYRVDGANV. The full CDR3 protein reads CASSYRVDGANVLTF.

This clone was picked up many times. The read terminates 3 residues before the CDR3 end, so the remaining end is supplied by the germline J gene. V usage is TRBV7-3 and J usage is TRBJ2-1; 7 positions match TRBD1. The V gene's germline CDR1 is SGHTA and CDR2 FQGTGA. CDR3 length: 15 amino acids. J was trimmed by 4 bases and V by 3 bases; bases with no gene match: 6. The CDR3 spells CASSFTGTAYNEQFF. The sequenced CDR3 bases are TGTGCCAGCAGCTTCACCGGGACAGCATACAATGAG.